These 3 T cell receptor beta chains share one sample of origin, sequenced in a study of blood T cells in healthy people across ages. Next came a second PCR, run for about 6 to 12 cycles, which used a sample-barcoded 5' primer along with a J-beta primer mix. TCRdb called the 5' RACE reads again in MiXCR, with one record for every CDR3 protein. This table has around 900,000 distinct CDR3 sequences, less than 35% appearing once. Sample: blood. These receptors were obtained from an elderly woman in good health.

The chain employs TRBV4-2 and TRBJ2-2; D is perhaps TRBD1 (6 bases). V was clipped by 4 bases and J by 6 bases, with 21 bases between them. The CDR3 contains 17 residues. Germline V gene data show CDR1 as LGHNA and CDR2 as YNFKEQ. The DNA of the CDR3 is TGTGCCAGCAGCCCTACGCCTCTACAAACAGGGCCCGGGGAGCTGTTTTTT. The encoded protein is CASSPTPLQTGPGELFF.

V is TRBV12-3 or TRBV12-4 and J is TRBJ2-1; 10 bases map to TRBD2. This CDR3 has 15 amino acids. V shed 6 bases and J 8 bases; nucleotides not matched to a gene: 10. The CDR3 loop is CASSVAGGLRYEQFF. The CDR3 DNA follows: TGTGCCAGCAGCGTAGCGGGGGGTCTTAGGTATGAGCAGTTCTTC.

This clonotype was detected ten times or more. The CDR3 protein is CSASLNNNEQFF. CDR3 DNA sequence: TGCAGTGCTAGTTTGAATAACAATGAGCAGTTCTTC. This chain uses TRBV20-1 with TRBJ2-1, with D unresolved. In germline, CDR1 is DFQATT, CDR2 SNEGSKA (reference sequence). The CDR3 loop spans 12 amino acids. V was trimmed by 3 bases and J by 5 bases, leaving 8 bases between them.